This T cell receptor beta chain is from a study of shared clonotypes between healthy human individuals. Findings and caveats of the study: Apart from blood, nothing was sampled; tissue repertoires likely differ.

This CDR3 is 14 amino acids long. The germline gives CDR1 PRHDT, CDR2 FYEKMQ (reference sequence). Germline trimming cut 1 base from V and 5 bases from J; bases unmatched to any gene: 4. Only CD45RO-negative cells positively selected for CCR7 counted as naive CD8 cells, so terminally differentiated effector memory CD45RA+ cells were excluded. Donors comprised only Caucasian adults living in Nashville, Tennessee. On this clone: Its target is not known.

The authors split each subset's genomic DNA evenly across several immunoSEQ plates. TCRdb keeps only in-frame clones here, not all; method: immunoSEQ multiplex PCR. Of over 750,000 clones detected, 90% to 98% appear once; the ten largest clones hold under 0.25%. This TCR came from a man aged 25 to 40 in good health. Input material: naive CD8+ T cells sorted from blood. The chain links TRBV13 to TRBJ2-7, with 8 bases aligning to TRBD2. This CDR3 is CASSLAGGRDEQYF. The CDR3 DNA reads TGTGCCAGCAGCTTAGCGGGAGGGCGGGACGAGCAGTACTTC.